The clone carrying this TCR beta chain has a handful of counts. The antigen is undetermined. This entry is derived from a study of T-cell memory formation after mild COVID-19. General study points: Among clones contracting day 15 to 85, CD4/CD8 was balanced, whereas later expanders leaned CD4+.

TCRdb re-called the 5' RACE reads through MiXCR, storing one row per CDR3 protein. The profile shows roughly 130,000 distinct CDR3 sequences, approximately 5.9% of them singletons. The CDR3 runs to 18 residues. The J segment lost 3 bases and the V segment lost 5 bases, leaving 8 bases of the junction unmatched. The sample consisted of PBMCs or a T cell subset sorted from them (not recorded which). The chain joins TRBV12-3 or TRBV12-4 to TRBJ2-2, with 14 bases fitting TRBD2. This clonotype was obtained from an adult woman who had mild COVID-19 (a few samples of this study predate the infection). Cell type and time point are not known. This chain's CDR3 is CASSPRTSGGRYTGELFF. The CDR3 region has the DNA TGTGCCAGCAGTCCTAGGACTAGCGGGGGGAGATACACCGGGGAGCTGTTTTTT.